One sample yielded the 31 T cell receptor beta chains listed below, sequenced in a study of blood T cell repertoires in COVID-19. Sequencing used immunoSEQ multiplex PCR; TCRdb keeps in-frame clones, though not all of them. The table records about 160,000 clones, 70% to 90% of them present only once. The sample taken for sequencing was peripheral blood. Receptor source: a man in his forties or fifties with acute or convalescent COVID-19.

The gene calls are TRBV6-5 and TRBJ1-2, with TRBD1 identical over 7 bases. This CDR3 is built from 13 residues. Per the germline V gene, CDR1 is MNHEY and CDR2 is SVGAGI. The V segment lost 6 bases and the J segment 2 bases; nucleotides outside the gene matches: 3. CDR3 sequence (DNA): TGTGCCAGCAGCCCGACAGGGAACTATGGCTACACCTTC. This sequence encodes CASSPTGNYGYTF.

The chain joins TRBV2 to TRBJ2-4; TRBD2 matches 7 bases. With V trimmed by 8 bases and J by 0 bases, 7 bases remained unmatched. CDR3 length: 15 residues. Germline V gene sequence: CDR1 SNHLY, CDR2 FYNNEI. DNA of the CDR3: TGTGCCAGCGGGTTCGGGAGGTCAGCCAAAAACATTCAGTACTTC. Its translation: CASGFGRSAKNIQYF.

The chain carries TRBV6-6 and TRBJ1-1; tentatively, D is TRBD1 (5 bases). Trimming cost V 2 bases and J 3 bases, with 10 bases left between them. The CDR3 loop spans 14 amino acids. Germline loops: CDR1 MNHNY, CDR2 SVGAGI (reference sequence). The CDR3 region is CASSYGGLYTEAFF. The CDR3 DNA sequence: TGTGCCAGCAGTTACGGGGGGTTGTACACTGAAGCTTTCTTT.

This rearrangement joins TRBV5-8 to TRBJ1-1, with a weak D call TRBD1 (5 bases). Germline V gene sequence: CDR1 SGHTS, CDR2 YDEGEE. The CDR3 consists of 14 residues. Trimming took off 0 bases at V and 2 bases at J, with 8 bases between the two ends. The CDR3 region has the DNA TGTGCCAGCAGCTTGGTATGGGGCAACACTGAAGCTTTCTTT. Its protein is CASSLVWGNTEAFF.

CDR3 sequence (DNA): TGTGCCAGCAGTGAAGGGTGGGGGGCTGGAAACACCATATATTTT. It encodes CASSEGWGAGNTIYF. The rearrangement joins TRBV6-1 to TRBJ1-3; D perhaps matches TRBD1 (5 bases). The CDR3 runs to 15 residues. The germline CDR1 and CDR2 sequences are MNHNS and SASEGT. V lost 1 base and J lost 2, with 9 bases in between.

The CDR3 region has the DNA TGTGCCAGCAGGATTGGGACAGGGAGCGGCTACACCTTC. It encodes CASRIGTGSGYTF. The chain employs TRBV6-5 and TRBJ1-2; TRBD1 aligns across 9 bases. This CDR3 has 13 residues. V shed 6 bases, J shed 8 bases, and the junction held 7 bases outside the gene matches. Germline lookup yields CDR1 MNHEY and CDR2 SVGAGI.

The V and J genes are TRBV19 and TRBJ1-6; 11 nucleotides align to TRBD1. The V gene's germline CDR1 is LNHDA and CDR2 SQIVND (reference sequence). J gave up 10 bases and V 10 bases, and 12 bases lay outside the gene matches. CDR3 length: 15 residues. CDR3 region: CATTQPRTGGSPLHF. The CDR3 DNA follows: TGTGCCACTACCCAACCTAGGACAGGGGGCTCACCCCTCCACTTT.

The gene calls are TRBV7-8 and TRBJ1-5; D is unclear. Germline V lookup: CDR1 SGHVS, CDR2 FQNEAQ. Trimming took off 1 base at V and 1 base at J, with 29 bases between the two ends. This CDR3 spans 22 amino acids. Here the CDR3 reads CASSLEADGDGRWLGSNQPQHF. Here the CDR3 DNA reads TGTGCCAGCAGCTTAGAGGCTGACGGGGATGGGAGATGGCTGGGCAGCAATCAGCCCCAGCATTTT.

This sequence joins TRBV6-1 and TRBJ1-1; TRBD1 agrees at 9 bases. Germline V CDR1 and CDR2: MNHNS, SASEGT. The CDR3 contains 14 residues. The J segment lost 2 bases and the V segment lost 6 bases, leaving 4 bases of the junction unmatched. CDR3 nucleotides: TGTGCCAGCAGAAGGGGACAGGGCAACACTGAAGCTTTCTTT. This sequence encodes CASRRGQGNTEAFF.

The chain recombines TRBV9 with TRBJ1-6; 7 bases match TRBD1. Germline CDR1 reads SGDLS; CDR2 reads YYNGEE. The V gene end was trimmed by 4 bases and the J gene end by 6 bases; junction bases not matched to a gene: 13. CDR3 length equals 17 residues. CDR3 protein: CASSQLQGYGSNSPLHF. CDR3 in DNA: TGTGCCAGCAGCCAATTACAGGGGTATGGATCTAATTCACCCCTCCACTTT.

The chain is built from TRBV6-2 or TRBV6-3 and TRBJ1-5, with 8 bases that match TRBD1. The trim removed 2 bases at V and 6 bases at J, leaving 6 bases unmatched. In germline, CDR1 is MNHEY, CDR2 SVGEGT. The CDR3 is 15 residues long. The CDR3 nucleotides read TGTGCCAGCAGTTACCACGGACAGGGAGGTCAGCCCCAGCATTTT. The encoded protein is CASSYHGQGGQPQHF.

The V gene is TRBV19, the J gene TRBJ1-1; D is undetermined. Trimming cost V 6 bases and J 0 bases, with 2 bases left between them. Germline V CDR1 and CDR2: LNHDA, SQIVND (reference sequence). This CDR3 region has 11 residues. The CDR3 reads CASSMNTEAFF. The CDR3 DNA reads TGTGCCAGTAGCATGAACACTGAAGCTTTCTTT.

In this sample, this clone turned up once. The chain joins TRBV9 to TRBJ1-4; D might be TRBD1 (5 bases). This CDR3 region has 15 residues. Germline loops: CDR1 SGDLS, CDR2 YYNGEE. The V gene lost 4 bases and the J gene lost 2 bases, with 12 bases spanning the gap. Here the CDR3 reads CASSPLGGTNEKLFF. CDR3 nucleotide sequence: TGTGCCAGCAGCCCCCTCGGGGGGACTAATGAAAAACTGTTTTTT.

The CDR3 DNA reads TGTGCCTGGAGTGTCTTGGGACAGGGCACAGATACGCAGTATTTT. Translating gives CAWSVLGQGTDTQYF. This chain links TRBV30 with TRBJ2-3; TRBD1 matches at 8 bases. CDR1 is GTSNPN, CDR2 SVGIG, per germline (reference sequence). Germline trimming cut 0 bases from V and 1 base from J; bases unmatched to any gene: 3. This CDR3 spans 15 amino acids.

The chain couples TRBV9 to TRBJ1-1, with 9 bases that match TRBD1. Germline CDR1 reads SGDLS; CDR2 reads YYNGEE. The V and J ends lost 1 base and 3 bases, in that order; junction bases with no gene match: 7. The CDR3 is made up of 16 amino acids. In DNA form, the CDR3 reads TGTGCCAGCAGCGTACGTCTCCGGGACAGGGACACTGAAGCTTTCTTT. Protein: CASSVRLRDRDTEAFF.

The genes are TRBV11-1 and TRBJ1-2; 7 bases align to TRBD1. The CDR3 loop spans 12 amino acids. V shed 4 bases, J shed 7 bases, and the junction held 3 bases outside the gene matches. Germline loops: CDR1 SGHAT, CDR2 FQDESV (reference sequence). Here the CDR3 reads CASSSTGFGYTF. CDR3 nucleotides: TGTGCCAGCAGCTCGACAGGGTTTGGCTACACCTTC.

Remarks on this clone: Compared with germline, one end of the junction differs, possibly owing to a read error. This CDR3 reads CASSIAGGLEEQFF. For the CDR3, the DNA is TGTGCTAGCAGTATAGCGGGGGGGCTTGAGGAGCAGTTCTTC. The chain couples TRBV7-7 to TRBJ2-1; the match to TRBD2 covers 11 bases. Germline V lookup: CDR1 SSHAT, CDR2 FNYEAQ (reference sequence). The CDR3 contains 14 residues.

Written as DNA, the CDR3 is TGTGCCAGCAGTTTTCGGGGGGTAGGAAATTCACCCCTCCACTTT. Translation gives CASSFRGVGNSPLHF. The chain carries TRBV27 and TRBJ1-6, with TRBD1 as a possible D gene (5 bases). This CDR3 contains 15 residues. The germline V and J ends were trimmed by 3 bases and 7 bases, with 13 bases remaining between them. CDR1 and CDR2 from the germline V gene are MNHEY and SMNVEV (reference sequence).

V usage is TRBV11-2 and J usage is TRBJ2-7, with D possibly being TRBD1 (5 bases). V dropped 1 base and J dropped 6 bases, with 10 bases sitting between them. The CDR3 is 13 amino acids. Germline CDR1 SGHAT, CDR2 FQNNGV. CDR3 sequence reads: CASSLARVREQYF. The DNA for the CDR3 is TGTGCCAGCAGCTTAGCCAGGGTTCGCGAGCAGTACTTC.

The CDR3 region has the DNA TGTGCCAGCAGCGCTAGGACAGGGGGCTTTCGAACCACCGGGGAGCTGTTTTTT. Amino acid sequence: CASSARTGGFRTTGELFF. The V call is TRBV9, the J call TRBJ2-2; 11 positions match TRBD1. This CDR3 spans 18 amino acids. The germline V gene has CDR1 SGDLS and CDR2 YYNGEE. The V segment lost 3 bases and the J segment 4 bases; nucleotides outside the gene matches: 11.

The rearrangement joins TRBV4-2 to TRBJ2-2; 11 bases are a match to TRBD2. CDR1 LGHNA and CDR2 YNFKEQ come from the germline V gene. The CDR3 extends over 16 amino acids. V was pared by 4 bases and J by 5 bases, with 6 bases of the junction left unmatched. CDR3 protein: CASSLIAGGPTGELFF. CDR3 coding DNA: TGTGCCAGCAGCCTGATAGCGGGGGGGCCAACCGGGGAGCTGTTTTTT.

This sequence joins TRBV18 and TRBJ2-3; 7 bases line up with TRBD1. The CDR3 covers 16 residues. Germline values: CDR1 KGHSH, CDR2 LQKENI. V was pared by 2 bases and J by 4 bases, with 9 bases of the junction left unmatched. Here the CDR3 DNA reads TGTGCCAGCTCACCATCACAGGGGATATCTTCAGATACGCAGTATTTT. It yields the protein CASSPSQGISSDTQYF.

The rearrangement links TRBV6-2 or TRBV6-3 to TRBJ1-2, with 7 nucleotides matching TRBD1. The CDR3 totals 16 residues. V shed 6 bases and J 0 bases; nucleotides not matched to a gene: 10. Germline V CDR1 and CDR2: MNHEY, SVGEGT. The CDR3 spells CASSDWIGTANYGYTF. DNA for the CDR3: TGTGCCAGCAGCGACTGGATCGGGACAGCTAACTATGGCTACACCTTC.

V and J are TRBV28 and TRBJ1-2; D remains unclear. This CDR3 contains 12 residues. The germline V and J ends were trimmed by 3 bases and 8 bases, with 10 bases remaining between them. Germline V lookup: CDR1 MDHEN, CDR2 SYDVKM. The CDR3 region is CASSFLGRGYTF. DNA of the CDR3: TGTGCCAGCAGTTTTCTAGGGAGAGGCTACACCTTC.

CDR3 bases: TGTGCCAGCAGGACTAACTGGGCAGCACCTACTGAAGCTTTCTTT. It codes for CASRTNWAAPTEAFF. J is TRBJ1-1 and V is TRBV27; D is undetermined. The V and J ends lost 6 bases and 5 bases respectively, with 19 bases between them. The CDR3 runs 15 residues. CDR1 is MNHEY, CDR2 SMNVEV, per germline (reference sequence).

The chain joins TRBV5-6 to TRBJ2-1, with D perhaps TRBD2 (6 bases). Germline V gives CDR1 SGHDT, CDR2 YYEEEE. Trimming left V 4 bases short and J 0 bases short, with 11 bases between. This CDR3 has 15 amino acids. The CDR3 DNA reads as TGTGCCAGCAGCCTGGCTAGCGTCTCCTACAATGAGCAGTTCTTC. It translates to CASSLASVSYNEQFF.

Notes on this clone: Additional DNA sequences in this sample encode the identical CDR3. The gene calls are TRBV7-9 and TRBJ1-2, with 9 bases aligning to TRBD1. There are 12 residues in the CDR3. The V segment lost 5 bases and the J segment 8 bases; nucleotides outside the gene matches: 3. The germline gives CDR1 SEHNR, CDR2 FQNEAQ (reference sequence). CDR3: CASSRTGDGYTF. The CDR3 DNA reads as TGTGCCAGCAGCCGGACAGGGGACGGCTACACCTTC.

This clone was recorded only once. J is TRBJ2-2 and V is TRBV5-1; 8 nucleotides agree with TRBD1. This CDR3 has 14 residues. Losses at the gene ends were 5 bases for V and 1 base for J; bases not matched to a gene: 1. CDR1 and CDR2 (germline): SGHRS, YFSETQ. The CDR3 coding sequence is TGCGCCAGCAGGGGGACAGGGAACACCGGGGAGCTGTTTTTT. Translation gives CASRGTGNTGELFF.

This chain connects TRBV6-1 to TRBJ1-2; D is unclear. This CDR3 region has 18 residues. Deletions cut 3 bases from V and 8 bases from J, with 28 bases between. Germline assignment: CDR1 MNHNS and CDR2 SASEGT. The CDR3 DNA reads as TGTGCCAGCAGTGAGACTGTTTCAGGATACCGTCTACGGGGAGGCTACACCTTC. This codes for CASSETVSGYRLRGGYTF.

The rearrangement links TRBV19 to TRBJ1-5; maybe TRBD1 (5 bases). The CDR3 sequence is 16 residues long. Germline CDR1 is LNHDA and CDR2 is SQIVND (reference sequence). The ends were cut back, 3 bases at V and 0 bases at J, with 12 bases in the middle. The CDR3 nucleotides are TGTGCCAGTAGTATCTCCACAGGCGATAGCAATCAGCCCCAGCATTTT. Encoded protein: CASSISTGDSNQPQHF.

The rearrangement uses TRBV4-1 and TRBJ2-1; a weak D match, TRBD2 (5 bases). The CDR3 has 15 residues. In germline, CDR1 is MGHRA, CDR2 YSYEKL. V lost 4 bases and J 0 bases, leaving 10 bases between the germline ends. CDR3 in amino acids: CASSPDGNSYNEQFF. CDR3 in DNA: TGCGCCAGCAGCCCGGACGGGAACTCCTACAATGAGCAGTTCTTC.